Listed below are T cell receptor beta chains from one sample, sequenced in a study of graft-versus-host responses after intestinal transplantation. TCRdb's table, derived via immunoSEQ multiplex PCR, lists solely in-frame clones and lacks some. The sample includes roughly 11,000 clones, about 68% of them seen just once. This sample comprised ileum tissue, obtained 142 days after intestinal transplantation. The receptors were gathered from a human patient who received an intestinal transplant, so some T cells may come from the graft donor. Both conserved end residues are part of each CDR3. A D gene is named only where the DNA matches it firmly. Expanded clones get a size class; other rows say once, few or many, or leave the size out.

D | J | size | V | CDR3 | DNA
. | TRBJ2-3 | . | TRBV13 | CASSFDRPYTDTQYF | TGTGCCAGCAGCTTCGACAGGCCCTACACAGATACGCAGTATTTT
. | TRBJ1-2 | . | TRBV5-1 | CASSLVGQPGYTF | TGCGCCAGCAGCTTGGTGGGGCAGCCTGGCTACACCTTC
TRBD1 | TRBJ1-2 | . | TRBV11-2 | CASSHNRQGGYTF | TGTGCCAGCAGTCATAACCGACAGGGTGGCTACACCTTC
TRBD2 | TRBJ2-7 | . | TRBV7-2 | CASSLGLAGAEQYF | TGTGCCAGCAGCTTAGGACTAGCGGGAGCCGAGCAGTACTTC
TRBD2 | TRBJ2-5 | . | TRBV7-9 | CASSLVSGRVQETQYF | TGTGCCAGCAGCTTAGTCAGCGGGAGGGTCCAAGAGACCCAGTACTTC
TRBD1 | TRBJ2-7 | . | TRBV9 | CASSVRGGDRGDEQYF | TGTGCCAGCAGCGTAAGGGGGGGGGACAGGGGCGACGAGCAGTACTTC
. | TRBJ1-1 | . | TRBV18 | CASSPGQGLNTEAFF | TGTGCCAGCTCACCAGGGCAGGGGTTGAACACTGAAGCTTTCTTT
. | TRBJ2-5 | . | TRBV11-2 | CASSLGLAQETQYF | TGTGCCAGCAGCTTAGGGCTTGCCCAAGAGACCCAGTACTTC
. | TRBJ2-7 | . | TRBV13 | CASSFRGTSRYEQYF | TGTGCCAGCAGCTTTCGCGGGACTTCTCGCTACGAGCAGTACTTC
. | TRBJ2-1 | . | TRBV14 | CASSKRDSHNEQFF | TGTGCCAGCAGCAAACGGGACTCCCACAATGAGCAGTTCTTC
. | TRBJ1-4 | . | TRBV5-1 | CASSLVSGAQGEKLFF | TGCGCCAGCAGCTTGGTATCCGGGGCCCAGGGGGAAAAACTGTTTTTT
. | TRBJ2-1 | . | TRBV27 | CASSLVPGGNEQFF | TGTGCCAGCAGTTTAGTCCCAGGGGGGAATGAGCAGTTCTTC
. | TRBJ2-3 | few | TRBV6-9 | CASSPGSSTDTQYF | TGTGCCAGCAGTCCGGGATCAAGCACAGATACGCAGTATTTT
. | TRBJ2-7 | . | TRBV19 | CASSRSGRSSYEQYF | TGTGCCAGTAGTCGCTCAGGCCGAAGCTCCTACGAGCAGTACTTC
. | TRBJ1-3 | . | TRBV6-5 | CASSRAGESGNTIYF | TGTGCCAGCAGTCGAGCGGGGGAGTCTGGAAACACCATATATTTT
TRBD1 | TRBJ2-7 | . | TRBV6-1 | CASSETNRGRYEQYF | TGTGCCAGCAGTGAAACCAACAGGGGGCGGTACGAGCAGTACTTC
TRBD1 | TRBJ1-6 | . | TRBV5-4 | CASSGGQGNSPLHF | TGTGCCAGCAGTGGCGGACAGGGTAATTCACCCCTCCACTTT
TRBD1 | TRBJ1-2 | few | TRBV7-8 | CASSPTGSYGYTF | TGTGCCAGCAGCCCGACAGGGAGCTATGGCTACACCTTC
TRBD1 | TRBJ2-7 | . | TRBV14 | CASRNRDRLPYEQYF | TGTGCCAGCAGAAATAGGGACAGATTACCCTACGAGCAGTACTTC
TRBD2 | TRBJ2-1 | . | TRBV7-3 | CASSLTGLAGGQGEQFF | TGTGCCAGCAGCTTAACCGGACTAGCGGGAGGGCAGGGGGAGCAGTTCTTC
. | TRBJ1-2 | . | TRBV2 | CASSQDSDYGYTF | TGTGCCAGCAGCCAGGACAGCGACTATGGCTACACCTTC
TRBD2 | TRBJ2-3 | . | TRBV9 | CASSVDLADTDTQYF | TGTGCCAGCAGCGTAGATCTAGCGGATACAGATACGCAGTATTTT
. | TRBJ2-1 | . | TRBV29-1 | CSVERDNEQFF | TGCAGCGTTGAGAGAGACAATGAGCAGTTCTTC
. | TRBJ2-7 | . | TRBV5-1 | CASSRSGYEQYF | TGCGCCAGCAGCCGCAGCGGCTACGAGCAGTACTTC
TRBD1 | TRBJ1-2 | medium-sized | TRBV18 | CASSLTGGRDGYTF | TGTGCCAGCTCACTTACAGGGGGACGGGATGGCTACACCTTC
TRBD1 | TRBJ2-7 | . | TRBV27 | CASSLGQGAYEQYF | TGTGCCAGCAGTTTGGGACAGGGGGCCTACGAGCAGTACTTC
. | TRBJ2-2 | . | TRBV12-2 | CASPTGGGFDTGELFF | TGTGCAAGTCCCACAGGGGGTGGGTTTGACACCGGGGAGCTGTTTTTT
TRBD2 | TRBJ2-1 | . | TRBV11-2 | CASSQEAGEANEQFF | TGTGCCAGCAGCCAAGAAGCGGGGGAGGCCAATGAGCAGTTCTTC
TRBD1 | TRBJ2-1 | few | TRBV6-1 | CASSAGTGSYNEQFF | TGTGCCAGCAGTGCCGGGACAGGGTCCTACAATGAGCAGTTCTTC
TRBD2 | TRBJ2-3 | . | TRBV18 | CASSPRGTSGTTDTQYF | TGTGCCAGCTCACCACGAGGGACTAGCGGGACCACAGATACGCAGTATTTT
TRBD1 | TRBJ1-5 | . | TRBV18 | CASSPPGQGRNQPQHF | TGTGCCAGCTCACCACCAGGACAGGGGAGAAATCAGCCCCAGCATTTT
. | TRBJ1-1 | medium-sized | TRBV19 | CASSRDLSGREAFF | TGTGCCAGTAGTAGGGACCTTAGCGGTCGTGAAGCTTTCTTT
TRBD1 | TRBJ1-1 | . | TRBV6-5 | CASSYSRYRGLTEAFF | TGTGCCAGCAGTTACTCGAGGTACAGGGGGCTAACTGAAGCTTTCTTT
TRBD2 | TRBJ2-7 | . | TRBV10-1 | CASSGGTSGRLSYEQYF | TGCGCCAGCAGTGGTGGGACTAGCGGGAGGCTTTCCTACGAGCAGTACTTC
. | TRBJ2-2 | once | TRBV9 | CASSVASGTGELFF | TGTGCCAGCAGCGTAGCCAGCGGCACCGGGGAGCTGTTTTTT
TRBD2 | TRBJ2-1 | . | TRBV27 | CASSSPGRGGNEQFF | TGTGCCAGCAGTTCCCCGGGGAGGGGAGGGAATGAGCAGTTCTTC
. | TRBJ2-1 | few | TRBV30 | CAWEIGGRERNEQFF | TGTGCCTGGGAAATTGGAGGGAGAGAAAGGAATGAGCAGTTCTTC
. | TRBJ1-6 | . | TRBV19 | CATSDWTNNSPLHF | TGTGCCACCTCGGACTGGACCAATAATTCACCCCTCCACTTT
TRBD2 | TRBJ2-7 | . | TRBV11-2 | CASSFRLAGGSSYEQYF | TGTGCCAGCAGCTTTCGGCTAGCGGGGGGAAGCTCCTACGAGCAGTACTTC
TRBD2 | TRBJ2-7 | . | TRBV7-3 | CASSLSGGSQYEQYF | TGTGCCAGCAGCTTATCCGGCGGGAGTCAATACGAGCAGTACTTC
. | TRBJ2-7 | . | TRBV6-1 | CASSSYDEQYF | TGTGCCAGCAGTTCGTATGACGAGCAGTACTTC